This is a list of T cell receptor beta chains from one sample in a study of cytomegalovirus exposure and HLA in healthy donors. TCRdb keeps only in-frame clones here, not all; method: immunoSEQ multiplex PCR. This table holds roughly 160,000 clones, roughly 82% found once. The sample comprised PBMCs. The receptors were gathered from a man aged 50 to 60 in good health and CMV-seropositive. Each CDR3 is given with its conserved first and last residue. Fields, in order: CDR3 length, D gene, clone size, V gene, J gene, CDR3 protein, CDR3 DNA. A D gene is named only where the DNA matches it firmly. A clone size is listed for some rows: how often the clone was seen (once, few, many), or a class if it is expanded.

12,.,.,TRBV2,TRBJ1-1,CASSGEGWRAFF,TGTGCCAGTAGCGGCGAAGGGTGGAGAGCTTTCTTT
16,TRBD2,.,TRBV5-1,TRBJ2-3,CATAGGLAGSADTQYF,TGCGCCACCGCCGGGGGGCTAGCGGGGAGTGCAGATACGCAGTATTTT
14,.,.,TRBV7-9,TRBJ2-3,CATKQVESTDTQYF,TGTGCCACCAAACAGGTGGAGAGCACAGATACGCAGTATTTT
20,TRBD2,.,TRBV29-1,TRBJ2-1,CSARGLIAGGLTTGRNEQFF,TGCAGCGCCAGGGGGTTGATAGCGGGAGGACTTACTACCGGTCGAAATGAGCAGTTCTTC
15,.,once,TRBV5-1,TRBJ1-2,CASSLTGNGDYGYTF,TGCGCCAGCAGCTTGACAGGGAATGGAGACTATGGCTACACCTTC
15,TRBD1,few,TRBV7-2,TRBJ2-1,CASSTQGQGISEQFF,TGTGCCAGCAGTACGCAGGGACAGGGGATAAGTGAGCAGTTCTTC
15,TRBD1,.,TRBV5-1,TRBJ2-7,CASSLAGQGISEQYF,TGCGCCAGCAGCTTGGCCGGACAGGGGATCAGCGAGCAGTACTTC
14,TRBD1,.,TRBV6-5,TRBJ1-1,CASSLDRGSTEAFF,TGTGCCAGCAGTCTGGACAGGGGATCAACTGAAGCTTTCTTT
16,TRBD1,.,TRBV14,TRBJ2-7,CASSPTGDIFSYEQYF,TGTGCCAGCAGTCCCACAGGGGACATCTTCTCCTACGAGCAGTACTTC
13,.,.,TRBV10-3,TRBJ1-5,CAISVEGNQPQHF,TGTGCCATCAGTGTCGAGGGCAATCAGCCCCAGCATTTT
13,.,.,TRBV11-2,TRBJ2-7,CASSRGASYEQYF,TGTGCCAGCAGCCGGGGGGCATCCTACGAGCAGTACTTC
15,TRBD1,.,TRBV6-5,TRBJ2-7,CASRPGTGDTYEQYF,TGTGCCAGCAGACCCGGGACAGGGGACACCTACGAGCAGTACTTC
14,.,.,TRBV19,TRBJ1-5,CASSIRVSNQPQHF,TGTGCCAGTAGTATCAGGGTGAGCAATCAGCCCCAGCATTTT
17,TRBD2,.,TRBV10-3,TRBJ2-1,CAISESLGGRIYNEQFF,TGTGCCATCAGTGAGTCTCTCGGCGGGAGAATCTACAATGAGCAGTTCTTC
12,.,.,TRBV15,TRBJ2-2,CATSNSPGELFF,TGTGCCACCAGCAACAGCCCCGGGGAGCTGTTTTTT
13,.,.,TRBV19,TRBJ1-5,CASSLVSNQPQHF,TGTGCCAGTAGTCTTGTTAGCAATCAGCCCCAGCATTTT
15,TRBD1,.,TRBV7-7,TRBJ2-7,CASSLGQGGGYEQYF,TGTGCTAGCAGCTTGGGACAGGGAGGTGGGTACGAGCAGTACTTC
18,TRBD2,.,TRBV5-1,TRBJ2-5,CASSLVKRTSGVPETQYF,TGCGCCAGCAGCTTGGTTAAGCGGACTAGCGGGGTCCCAGAGACCCAGTACTTC
14,TRBD2,.,TRBV11-1,TRBJ2-7,CASSPSRGGSWQYF,TGTGCCAGCAGCCCTAGCCGGGGGGGGAGTTGGCAGTACTTC
15,TRBD1,.,TRBV7-2,TRBJ1-2,CASSSGQGARYGYTF,TGTGCCAGCAGCTCGGGACAGGGGGCTAGGTATGGCTACACCTTC
15,TRBD2,once,TRBV25-1,TRBJ2-1,CASSEGLAGYNEQFF,TGTGCCAGCAGTGAGGGACTAGCGGGATACAATGAGCAGTTCTTC
14,TRBD2,.,TRBV10-2,TRBJ2-7,CASSEGTSPYEQYF,TGCGCCAGCAGTGAGGGGACTAGCCCCTACGAGCAGTACTTC
17,.,medium-sized,TRBV15,TRBJ2-3,CATSRDNRGRSPDTQYF,TGTGCCACCAGCAGAGATAATAGGGGCAGGAGCCCAGATACGCAGTATTTT
15,TRBD2,few,TRBV29-1,TRBJ2-2,CSGRLAGVGTGELFF,TGCAGCGGGCGGCTAGCGGGAGTCGGTACCGGGGAGCTGTTTTTT
16,TRBD2,.,TRBV7-6,TRBJ2-7,CASSLGASGRAGEQYF,TGTGCCAGCAGCTTAGGGGCTAGCGGGAGGGCCGGGGAGCAGTACTTC
20,TRBD2,.,TRBV10-1,TRBJ2-7,CASSEPRTSGSSPRMDEQYF,TGCGCCAGCAGTGAGCCTAGGACTAGCGGGAGCTCCCCAAGGATGGACGAGCAGTACTTC
17,TRBD1,.,TRBV6-4,TRBJ1-1,CASSGRDRRPRDTEAFF,TGTGCCAGCAGTGGCCGGGACAGGCGACCGAGGGACACTGAAGCTTTCTTT
16,TRBD2,.,TRBV5-4,TRBJ2-1,CASSTGVSGRGDEQFF,TGTGCCAGCAGCACCGGGGTGAGCGGGAGAGGCGATGAGCAGTTCTTC
15,.,few,TRBV5-1,TRBJ2-3,CASSSLPGGTDTQYF,TGCGCCAGCAGCTCCCTCCCAGGGGGCACAGATACGCAGTATTTT
13,.,.,TRBV19,TRBJ2-1,CASSQTQGGEQFF,TGTGCCAGTTCTCAAACTCAGGGGGGTGAGCAGTTCTTC
12,TRBD1,once,TRBV27,TRBJ2-7,CASRGQGYEQYF,TGTGCCAGCAGGGGACAGGGCTACGAGCAGTACTTC
15,.,.,TRBV7-9,TRBJ1-3,CASTPRGSSGNTIYF,TGTGCCAGCACCCCCCGGGGAAGCTCTGGAAACACCATATATTTT
13,.,.,TRBV28,TRBJ1-2,CASSWGPNYGYTF,TGTGCCAGCAGTTGGGGGCCCAACTATGGCTACACCTTC
14,.,.,TRBV10-3,TRBJ2-7,CAISEEGATYEQYF,TGTGCCATCAGTGAGGAAGGGGCCACCTACGAGCAGTACTTC
13,.,.,TRBV4-1,TRBJ2-3,CASSHDQGDTQYF,TGCGCCAGCAGCCACGATCAGGGGGATACGCAGTATTTT
13,.,few,TRBV2,TRBJ1-5,CASRLSGDQPQHF,TGTGCCAGCAGGCTTTCAGGGGATCAGCCCCAGCATTTT
13,TRBD1,.,TRBV6-5,TRBJ1-1,CATLDRANTEAFF,TGTGCCACCTTGGACAGGGCGAACACTGAAGCTTTCTTT
12,.,.,TRBV30,TRBJ2-3,CALTVYTDTQYF,TGTGCCTTGACAGTCTACACAGATACGCAGTATTTT
15,TRBD2,once,TRBV5-1,TRBJ2-1,CASSWGLGSHNEQFF,TGCGCCAGCAGCTGGGGACTAGGTTCCCACAATGAGCAGTTCTTC
14,.,.,TRBV5-6,TRBJ2-7,CASSAAQGTYEQYF,TGTGCCAGCAGCGCAGCTCAGGGGACCTACGAGCAGTACTTC
15,TRBD1,few,TRBV10-3,TRBJ2-1,CAITQGAGSYNEQFF,TGTGCCATCACCCAGGGGGCAGGCTCCTACAATGAGCAGTTCTTC
14,.,.,TRBV10-3,TRBJ1-3,CAISQGYTGNTIYF,TGTGCCATCAGTCAGGGATATACTGGAAACACCATATATTTT
16,.,.,TRBV19,TRBJ1-3,CASTGGGAGSGNTIYF,TGTGCCAGTACCGGCGGGGGGGCTGGATCTGGAAACACCATATATTTT
18,.,.,TRBV7-2,TRBJ2-1,CASLDRGGASGRRNEQFF,TGTGCCAGCCTCGATAGGGGGGGGGCTAGCGGCAGACGGAATGAGCAGTTCTTC
14,TRBD1,.,TRBV10-3,TRBJ1-1,CAIRRTGVNTEAFF,TGTGCCATCAGGAGGACAGGGGTGAACACTGAAGCTTTCTTT
15,.,few,TRBV27,TRBJ1-1,CASSLLGRENTEAFF,TGTGCCAGCAGTTTGTTGGGCAGGGAGAACACTGAAGCTTTCTTT
15,TRBD1,.,TRBV29-1,TRBJ2-7,CSVAPGTGDFYEQYF,TGCAGCGTTGCCCCCGGGACAGGGGACTTCTACGAGCAGTACTTC
15,.,.,TRBV7-2,TRBJ2-5,CASSPRRGSQETQYF,TGTGCCAGCAGCCCGCGCAGGGGTAGTCAAGAGACCCAGTACTTC
15,TRBD2,few,TRBV7-2,TRBJ2-7,CASSPGGRPPTEQYF,TGCGCCAGCAGCCCTGGCGGGAGGCCCCCAACCGAGCAGTACTTC
18,TRBD2,.,TRBV5-1,TRBJ2-7,CASSFLPGLAEYSYEQYF,TGCGCCAGCAGCTTTCTACCGGGACTAGCGGAGTACTCCTACGAGCAGTACTTC
14,.,.,TRBV6-1,TRBJ2-1,CASSRPTGNNEQFF,TGTGCCAGCAGTCGTCCCACGGGGAACAATGAGCAGTTCTTC
15,.,.,TRBV4-1,TRBJ1-5,CASSPAGAAYRPQHF,TGCGCCAGCAGCCCTGCTGGGGCAGCCTATCGGCCCCAGCATTTT
14,TRBD1,.,TRBV4-3,TRBJ2-5,CASSSGQGVETQYF,TGCGCCAGCAGCTCGGGACAGGGTGTTGAGACCCAGTACTTC
13,.,.,TRBV4-2,TRBJ2-7,CASSQGPVYEQYF,TGTGCCAGCAGCCAAGGCCCGGTCTACGAGCAGTACTTC
15,.,.,TRBV11-2,TRBJ2-7,CASSTLLVKAGEQYF,TGTGCCAGCAGCACCCTTCTGGTCAAGGCGGGCGAGCAGTACTTC